These T cell receptor beta chains were read from a single sample in a study of cytomegalovirus exposure and HLA in healthy donors. The repertoire was sequenced with immunoSEQ multiplex PCR; TCRdb's copy has only in-frame clones and lacks some. The sample lists about 44,000 clones, 80% to 95% occurring once. The sequenced sample was PBMCs. Source of these receptors: a woman between 18 and 29 years old in good health and CMV-seronegative. CDR3s include the opening cysteine and the closing phenylalanine or tryptophan. A clone size is listed for some rows: how often the clone was seen (once, few, many), or a class if it is expanded.

j_gene,abundance,v_gene,CDR3aa
TRBJ1-1,.,TRBV7-9,CASSNWDRANTEAFF
TRBJ2-3,.,TRBV28,CASSSPREVGADTQYF
TRBJ2-1,.,TRBV11-2,CASSLGTWDRSYNEQFF
TRBJ2-7,.,TRBV30,CAWGRTSDYEQYF
TRBJ1-2,.,TRBV10-3,CAISESSYSRNQYGYTF
TRBJ1-2,.,TRBV27,CASSFTGGADYGYTF
TRBJ2-2,.,TRBV9,CASSVGLAGGTGELFF
TRBJ1-3,.,TRBV28,CASSSPGRGGNTIYF
TRBJ1-1,once,TRBV7-2,CASIQNGVHTEAFF
TRBJ1-2,.,TRBV5-6,CASSLAGWGYTF
TRBJ2-5,.,TRBV27,CASSLTRQETQYF
TRBJ2-3,.,TRBV5-1,CASSLLDRDTHTDTQYF
TRBJ2-1,.,TRBV9,CASSLGTSGYNEQFF
TRBJ2-1,.,TRBV6-5,CASSYSSAGPPWEQFF
TRBJ2-2,.,TRBV10-3,CAIKPGQGATGELFF
TRBJ2-1,.,TRBV7-8,CASSSLSSYNEQFF
TRBJ2-5,.,TRBV5-6,CASSLEAGPQETQYF
TRBJ2-4,.,TRBV25-1,CASIRPRGGNIQYF
TRBJ2-5,.,TRBV4-1,CASSQYSGGRAGWETQYF
TRBJ2-1,.,TRBV19,CASNQQGVNEQFF
TRBJ1-5,.,TRBV9,CASSPGLLQDQPQHF
TRBJ2-1,once,TRBV7-7,CASSPAGTTHNEQFF
TRBJ2-7,.,TRBV5-6,CASSPGGHRGHSYEQYF
TRBJ2-1,.,TRBV5-1,CASSLGDRSWEQFF
TRBJ1-2,.,TRBV5-6,CASSLVGQGDYGYTF
TRBJ2-3,once,TRBV7-3,CASSSPPTDTQYF
TRBJ1-4,.,TRBV6-5,CASSYAGLNEKLFF
TRBJ2-2,.,TRBV7-3,CASSLTRENTGELFF
TRBJ1-4,.,TRBV29-1,CSGRTGGGEKLFF